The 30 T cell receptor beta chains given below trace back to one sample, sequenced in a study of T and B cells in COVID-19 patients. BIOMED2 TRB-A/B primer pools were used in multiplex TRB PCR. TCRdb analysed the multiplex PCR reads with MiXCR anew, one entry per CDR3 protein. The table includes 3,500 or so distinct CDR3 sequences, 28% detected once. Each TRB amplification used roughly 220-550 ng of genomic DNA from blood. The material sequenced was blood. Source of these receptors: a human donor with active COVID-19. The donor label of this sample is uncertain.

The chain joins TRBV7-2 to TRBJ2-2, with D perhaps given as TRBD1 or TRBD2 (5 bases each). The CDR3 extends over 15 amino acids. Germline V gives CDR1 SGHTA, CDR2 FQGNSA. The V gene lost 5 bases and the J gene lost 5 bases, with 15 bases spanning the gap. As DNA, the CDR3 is TGTGCCAGCAGCGTACAAGGGACGTTGACCGGGGAGCTGTTTTTT. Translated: CASSVQGTLTGELFF.

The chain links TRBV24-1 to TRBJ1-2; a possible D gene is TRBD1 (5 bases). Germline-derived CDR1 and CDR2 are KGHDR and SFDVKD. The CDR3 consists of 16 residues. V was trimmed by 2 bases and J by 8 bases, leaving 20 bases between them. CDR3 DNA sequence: TGTGCCACCAGTGATTCACAAACAGGACCCCAGCTGGGCTACACCTTC. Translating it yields CATSDSQTGPQLGYTF.

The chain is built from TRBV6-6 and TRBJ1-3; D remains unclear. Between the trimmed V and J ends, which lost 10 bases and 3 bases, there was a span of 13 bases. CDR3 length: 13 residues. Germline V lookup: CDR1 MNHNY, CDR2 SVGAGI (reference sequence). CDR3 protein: CATRWENGNTIYF. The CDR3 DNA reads TGTGCCACCCGTTGGGAAAATGGAAACACCATATATTTT.

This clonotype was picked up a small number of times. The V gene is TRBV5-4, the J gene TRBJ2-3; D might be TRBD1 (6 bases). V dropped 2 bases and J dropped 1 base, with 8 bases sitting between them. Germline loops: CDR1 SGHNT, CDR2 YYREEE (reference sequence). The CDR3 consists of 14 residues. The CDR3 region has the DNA TGTGCCAGCAGCTTCAGACAGGGCACAGATACGCAGTATTTT. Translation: CASSFRQGTDTQYF.

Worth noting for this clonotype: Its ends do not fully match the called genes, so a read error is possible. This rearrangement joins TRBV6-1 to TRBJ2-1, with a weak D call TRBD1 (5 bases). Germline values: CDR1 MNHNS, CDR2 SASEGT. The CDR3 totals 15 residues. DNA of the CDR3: TGTGCCAGCAGTGAAGTGGCAGGGTCCTCCAATGAGCAGTTCTTC. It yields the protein CASSEVAGSSNEQFF.

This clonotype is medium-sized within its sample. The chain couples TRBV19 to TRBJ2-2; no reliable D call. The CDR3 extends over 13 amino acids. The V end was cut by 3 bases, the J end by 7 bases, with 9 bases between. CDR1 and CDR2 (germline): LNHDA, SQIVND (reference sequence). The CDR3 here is CASSIGLGGELFF. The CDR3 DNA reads TGTGCCAGTAGTATCGGGTTAGGCGGGGAGCTGTTTTTT.

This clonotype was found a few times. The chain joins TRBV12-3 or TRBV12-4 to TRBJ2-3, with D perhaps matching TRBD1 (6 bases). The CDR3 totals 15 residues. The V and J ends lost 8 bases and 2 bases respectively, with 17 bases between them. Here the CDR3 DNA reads TGTGCCAGCGGGGTGGGGGCCTGGGACACAGATACGCAGTATTTT. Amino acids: CASGVGAWDTDTQYF.

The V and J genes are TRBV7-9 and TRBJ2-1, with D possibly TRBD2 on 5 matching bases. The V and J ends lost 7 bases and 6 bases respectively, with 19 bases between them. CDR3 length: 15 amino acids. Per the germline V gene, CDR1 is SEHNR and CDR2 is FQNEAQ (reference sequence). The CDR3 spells CASILLSGSGNEQFF. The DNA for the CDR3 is TGTGCCAGCATTCTTCTGTCGGGGTCTGGCAATGAGCAGTTCTTC. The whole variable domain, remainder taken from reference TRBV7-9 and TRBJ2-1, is DTGVSQNPRHKITKRGQNVTFRCDPISEHNRLYWYRQTLGQGPEFLTYFQNEAQLEKSRLLSDRFSAERPKGSFSTLEIQRTEQGDSAMYLCASILLSGSGNEQFFGPGTRLTVL.

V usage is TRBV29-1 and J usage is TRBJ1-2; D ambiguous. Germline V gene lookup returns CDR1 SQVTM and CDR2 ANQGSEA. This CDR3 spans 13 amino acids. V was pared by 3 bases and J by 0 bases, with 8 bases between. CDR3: CSVDWPSNYGYTF. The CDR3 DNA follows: TGCAGCGTTGATTGGCCCTCTAACTATGGCTACACCTTC.

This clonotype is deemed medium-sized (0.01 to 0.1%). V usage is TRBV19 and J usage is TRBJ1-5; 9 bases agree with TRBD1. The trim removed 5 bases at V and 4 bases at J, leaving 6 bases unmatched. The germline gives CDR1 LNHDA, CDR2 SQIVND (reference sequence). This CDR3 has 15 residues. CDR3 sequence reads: CASSAGQGVNQPQHF. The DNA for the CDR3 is TGTGCCAGTAGTGCGGGACAGGGAGTAAATCAGCCCCAGCATTTT.

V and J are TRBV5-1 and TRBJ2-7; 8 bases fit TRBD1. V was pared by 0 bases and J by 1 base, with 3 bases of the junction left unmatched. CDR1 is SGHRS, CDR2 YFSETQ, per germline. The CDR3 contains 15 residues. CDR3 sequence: CASSLGGQESYEQYF. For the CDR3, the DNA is TGCGCCAGCAGCTTGGGGGGACAGGAATCCTACGAGCAGTACTTC.

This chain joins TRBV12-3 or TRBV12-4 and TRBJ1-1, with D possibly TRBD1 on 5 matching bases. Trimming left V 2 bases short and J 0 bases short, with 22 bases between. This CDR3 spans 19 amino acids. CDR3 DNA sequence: TGTGCCAGCAGTTTACTATCCTGGACCGGGACTCCTTTGAACACTGAAGCTTTCTTT. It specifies CASSLLSWTGTPLNTEAFF.

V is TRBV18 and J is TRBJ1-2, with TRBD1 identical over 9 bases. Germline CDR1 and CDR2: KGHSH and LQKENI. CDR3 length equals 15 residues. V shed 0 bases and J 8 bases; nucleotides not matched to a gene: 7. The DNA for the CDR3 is TGTGCCAGCTCACCACCCGAGACAGGGGGTCGGGGCTACACCTTC. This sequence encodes CASSPPETGGRGYTF.

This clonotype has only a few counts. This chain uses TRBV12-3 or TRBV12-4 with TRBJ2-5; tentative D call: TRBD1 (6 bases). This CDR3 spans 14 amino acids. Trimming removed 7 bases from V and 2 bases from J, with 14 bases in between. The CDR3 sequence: CASTVNRGQETQYF. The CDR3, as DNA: TGTGCCAGCACCGTTAATAGGGGGCAAGAGACCCAGTACTTC.

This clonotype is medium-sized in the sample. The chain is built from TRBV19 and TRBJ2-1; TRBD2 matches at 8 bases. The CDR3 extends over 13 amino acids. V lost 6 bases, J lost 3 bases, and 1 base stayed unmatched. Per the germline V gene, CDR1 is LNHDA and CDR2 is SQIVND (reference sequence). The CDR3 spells CASSRGGYNEQFF. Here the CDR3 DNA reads TGTGCCAGTAGCCGGGGGGGCTACAATGAGCAGTTCTTC.

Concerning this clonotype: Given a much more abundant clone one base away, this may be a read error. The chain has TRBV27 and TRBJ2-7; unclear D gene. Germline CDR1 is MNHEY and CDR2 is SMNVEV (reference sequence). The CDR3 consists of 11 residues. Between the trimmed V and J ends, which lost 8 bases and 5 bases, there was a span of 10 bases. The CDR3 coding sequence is TGTGCCAGCGGAGACATGGACGAGCAGTACTTC. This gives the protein CASGDMDEQYF.

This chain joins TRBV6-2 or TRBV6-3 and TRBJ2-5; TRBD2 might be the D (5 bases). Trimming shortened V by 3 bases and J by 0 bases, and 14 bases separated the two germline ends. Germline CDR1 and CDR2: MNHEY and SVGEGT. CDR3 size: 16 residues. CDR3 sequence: CASSYPAGLHQETQYF. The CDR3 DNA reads TGTGCCAGCAGTTATCCGGCCGGACTGCACCAAGAGACCCAGTACTTC.

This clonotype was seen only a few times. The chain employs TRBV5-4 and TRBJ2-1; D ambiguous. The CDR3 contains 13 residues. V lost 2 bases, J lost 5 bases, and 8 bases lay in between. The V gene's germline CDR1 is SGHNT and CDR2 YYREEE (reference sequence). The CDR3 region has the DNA TGTGCCAGCAGCTTCAGGAGAAACAATGAGCAGTTCTTC. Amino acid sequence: CASSFRRNNEQFF. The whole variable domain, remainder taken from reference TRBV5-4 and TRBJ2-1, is ETGVTQSPTHLIKTRGQQVTLRCSSQSGHNTVSWYQQALGQGPQFIFQYYREEENGRGNFPPRFSGLQFPNYSSELNVNALELDDSALYLCASSFRRNNEQFFGPGTRLTVL.

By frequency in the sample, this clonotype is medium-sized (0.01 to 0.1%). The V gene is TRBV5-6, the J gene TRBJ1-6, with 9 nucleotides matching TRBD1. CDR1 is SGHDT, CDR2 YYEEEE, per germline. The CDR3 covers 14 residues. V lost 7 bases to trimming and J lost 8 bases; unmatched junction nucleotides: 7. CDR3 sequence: CASLGDRVYSPLHF. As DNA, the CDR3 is TGTGCCAGCCTGGGGGACAGGGTTTATTCACCCCTCCACTTT.

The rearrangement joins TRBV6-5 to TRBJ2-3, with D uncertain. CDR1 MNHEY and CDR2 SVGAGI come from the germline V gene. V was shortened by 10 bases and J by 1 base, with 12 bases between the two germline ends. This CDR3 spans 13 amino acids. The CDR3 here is CATTKSGTDTQYF. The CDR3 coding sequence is TGTGCCACAACAAAAAGCGGCACAGATACGCAGTATTTT.

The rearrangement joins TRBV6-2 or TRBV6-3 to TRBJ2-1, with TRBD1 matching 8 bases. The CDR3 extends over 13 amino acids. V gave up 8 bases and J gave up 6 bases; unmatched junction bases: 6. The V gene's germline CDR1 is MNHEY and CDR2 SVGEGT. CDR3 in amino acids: CASGAGGVNEQFF. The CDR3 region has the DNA TGTGCCAGCGGCGCAGGGGGCGTCAATGAGCAGTTCTTC.

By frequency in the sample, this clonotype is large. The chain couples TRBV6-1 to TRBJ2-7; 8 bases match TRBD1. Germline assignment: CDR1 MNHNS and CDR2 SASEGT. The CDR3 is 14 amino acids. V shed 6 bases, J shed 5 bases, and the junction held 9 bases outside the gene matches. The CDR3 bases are TGTGCCAGCAGCGGAACAGGGGGTCGGAACGAGCAGTACTTC. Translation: CASSGTGGRNEQYF.

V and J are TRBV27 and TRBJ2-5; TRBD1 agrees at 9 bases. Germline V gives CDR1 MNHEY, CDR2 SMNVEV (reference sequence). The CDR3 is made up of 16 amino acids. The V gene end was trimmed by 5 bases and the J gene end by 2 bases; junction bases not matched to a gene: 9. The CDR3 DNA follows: TGTGCCAGCAGTCAAAATACAGGGGGCCGGCAAGAGACCCAGTACTTC. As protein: CASSQNTGGRQETQYF.

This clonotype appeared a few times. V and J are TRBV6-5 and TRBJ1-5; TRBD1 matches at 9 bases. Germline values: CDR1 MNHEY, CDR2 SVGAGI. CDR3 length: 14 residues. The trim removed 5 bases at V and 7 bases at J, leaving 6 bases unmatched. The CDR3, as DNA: TGTGCCAGCAGTGAACAGGGGGCAGGGCAGCCCCAGCATTTT. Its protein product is CASSEQGAGQPQHF.

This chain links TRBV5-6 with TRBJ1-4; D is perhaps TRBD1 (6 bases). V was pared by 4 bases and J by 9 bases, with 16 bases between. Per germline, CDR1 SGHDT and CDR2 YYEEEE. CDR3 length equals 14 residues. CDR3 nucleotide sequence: TGTGCCAGCAGCAATACAGGGATTCGTAAAAAACTGTTTTTT. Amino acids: CASSNTGIRKKLFF.

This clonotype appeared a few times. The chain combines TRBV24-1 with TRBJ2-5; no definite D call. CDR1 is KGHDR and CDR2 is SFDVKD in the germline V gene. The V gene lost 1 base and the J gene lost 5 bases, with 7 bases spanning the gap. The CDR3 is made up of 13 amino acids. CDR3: CATSDFPGETQYF. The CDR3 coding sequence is TGTGCCACCAGTGATTTCCCTGGGGAGACCCAGTACTTC.

The DNA for the CDR3 is TGTGCCAGTAGTGTCACAGGGGGCGTCGGAGGAAACACCATATATTTT. Translated: CASSVTGGVGGNTIYF. The chain recombines TRBV19 with TRBJ1-3; 9 nucleotides match TRBD1. Trimming removed 5 bases from V and 4 bases from J; junction bases left unmatched: 9. This CDR3 has 16 amino acids. The V gene's germline CDR1 is LNHDA and CDR2 SQIVND (reference sequence).

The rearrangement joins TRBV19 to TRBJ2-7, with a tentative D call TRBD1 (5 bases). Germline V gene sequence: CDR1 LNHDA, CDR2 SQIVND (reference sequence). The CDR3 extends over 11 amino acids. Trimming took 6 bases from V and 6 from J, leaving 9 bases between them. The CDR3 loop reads CASRRQGEQYF. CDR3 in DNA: TGTGCCAGTAGAAGGCAGGGCGAGCAGTACTTC.

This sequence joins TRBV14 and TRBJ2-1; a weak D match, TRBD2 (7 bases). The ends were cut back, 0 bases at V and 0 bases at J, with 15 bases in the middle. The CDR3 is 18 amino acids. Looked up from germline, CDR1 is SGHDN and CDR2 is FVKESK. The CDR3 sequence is CASSQDRGASSSYNEQFF. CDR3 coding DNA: TGTGCCAGCAGCCAAGATCGGGGGGCCTCTAGCTCCTACAATGAGCAGTTCTTC.

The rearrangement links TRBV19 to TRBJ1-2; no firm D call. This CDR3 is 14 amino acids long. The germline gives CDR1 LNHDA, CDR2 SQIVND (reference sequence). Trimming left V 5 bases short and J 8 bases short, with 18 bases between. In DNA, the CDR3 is TGTGCCAGTAGTTGGGGAGGGTACTCCTACGGCTACACCTTC. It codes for CASSWGGYSYGYTF.